These 24 T cell receptor beta chains were all obtained from the same sample, sequenced in a study of T cells in Graves' hyperthyroidism and ophthalmopathy. The source material, RNA transcripts, was used to amplify TCR beta CDR3 regions. The HTBI primer set drove a first-round RT-PCR of the TCR CDR3. TCRdb called the multiplex PCR reads again in MiXCR, with one record for every CDR3 protein. The sample gives over 350,000 distinct CDR3 sequences, about 14% of which show up once; approximately 27% is in the top ten. Sequencing input: blood. The receptors were gathered from a man aged 50 or older with Graves' ophthalmopathy.

The V and J genes are TRBV6-1 and TRBJ2-1; possible D gene TRBD1, 6 bases. Germline V CDR1 and CDR2: MNHNS, SASEGT. This CDR3 region has 14 residues. Trimming stripped 4 bases from V and 3 bases from J, with 10 bases between. The CDR3 sequence: CASSVEDSYNEQFF. CDR3 sequence (DNA): TGTGCCAGCAGTGTGGAGGACAGCTACAATGAGCAGTTCTTC.

This clonotype was seen a few times. The chain uses TRBV29-1 and TRBJ2-1, with D possibly matching TRBD2 (6 bases). The CDR3 totals 11 residues. The V end lost 7 bases, the J end lost 6 bases, and 10 bases lay between the germline ends. CDR1 and CDR2 from the germline V gene are SQVTM and ANQGSEA. CDR3 in amino acids: CSGGLFNEQFF. The CDR3 DNA follows: TGCAGCGGGGGACTTTTCAATGAGCAGTTCTTC.

In its sample, this clonotype was seen many times. V gene TRBV30 combines with J gene TRBJ2-3; TRBD2 matches 13 bases. The germline CDR1 and CDR2 sequences are GTSNPN and SVGIG (reference sequence). Unmatched junction bases numbered 9, after V lost 2 bases and J lost 4 bases. This CDR3 spans 17 amino acids. CDR3: CAWSPPRTSGSADTQYF. The DNA of the CDR3 is TGTGCCTGGAGTCCGCCACGGACTAGCGGGAGCGCAGATACGCAGTATTTT.

This clonotype turned up a few times. This chain links TRBV5-6 with TRBJ2-7; TRBD2 is a possible D gene (5 bases). Germline lookup yields CDR1 SGHDT and CDR2 YYEEEE. CDR3 length: 13 amino acids. Trimming shortened V by 4 bases and J by 2 bases, and 10 bases separated the two germline ends. The CDR3 is CASSGGTTYEQYF. Here the CDR3 DNA reads TGTGCCAGCAGCGGAGGTACAACCTACGAGCAGTACTTC.

The table lists this clonotype with a few counts. The chain is built from TRBV29-1 and TRBJ2-2, with D tentatively TRBD1 or TRBD2 (5 bases each). The CDR3 spans 13 residues. V was pared by 6 bases and J by 4 bases, with 12 bases between. Germline V gene data show CDR1 as SQVTM and CDR2 as ANQGSEA. This chain's CDR3 is CSVGTGFTGELFF. In nucleotides, the CDR3 is TGCAGCGTGGGGACGGGTTTCACCGGGGAGCTGTTTTTT.

This clonotype has a count of ten or more. The rearrangement links TRBV11-3 to TRBJ2-5; D gene uncertain. Trimming took 3 bases from V and 0 from J, leaving 5 bases between them. The CDR3 consists of 13 residues. The germline CDR1 and CDR2 sequences are SGHNT and YENEEA. The DNA of the CDR3 is TGTGCCAGCAGCTTGGCCGACCAAGAGACCCAGTACTTC. This translates into CASSLADQETQYF.

This clonotype has just a few counts. The chain is built from TRBV5-1 and TRBJ2-6; no clear D gene. V gave up 4 bases and J gave up 1 base, with 9 bases separating them. The CDR3 is 15 amino acids. Germline V gene lookup returns CDR1 SGHRS and CDR2 YFSETQ. As DNA, the CDR3 is TGCGCCAGCAGCACACCCGGGTCTGGGGCCAACGTCCTGACTTTC. As protein: CASSTPGSGANVLTF.

This clonotype was seen ten or more times. This rearrangement joins TRBV20-1 to TRBJ2-7, with a weak D call TRBD2 (5 bases). The V gene lost 6 bases and the J gene lost 2 bases, with 14 bases spanning the gap. The germline V gene encodes CDR1 DFQATT and CDR2 SNEGSKA (reference sequence). The CDR3 has 13 residues. Here the CDR3 DNA reads TGCAGTGCCCGAGGGAGCGGCACCTACGAGCAGTACTTC. Encoded protein: CSARGSGTYEQYF.

This clonotype has a count of ten or more. The chain recombines TRBV7-8 with TRBJ1-2; 7 nucleotides agree with TRBD1. Germline values: CDR1 SGHVS, CDR2 FQNEAQ. V lost 5 bases and J lost 7; bases outside the gene matches: 7. CDR3 length: 13 amino acids. CDR3 coding DNA: TGTGCCAGCAGCCCAGGGGGGACAATTGGCTACACCTTC. Amino acids: CASSPGGTIGYTF.

This clonotype was recorded a few times. This chain links TRBV6-1 with TRBJ2-2, with a weak D call TRBD1 (6 bases). CDR1 is MNHNS and CDR2 is SASEGT in the germline V gene. This CDR3 is 12 amino acids long. Deletions cut 5 bases from V and 7 bases from J, with 8 bases between. The CDR3 is CASSTGFGELFF. CDR3 coding DNA: TGTGCCAGCAGTACAGGGTTCGGGGAGCTGTTTTTT.

In regard to this clonotype: At one end, the junction sequence differs from germline, possibly due to a read error. The gene calls are TRBV5-6 and TRBJ1-2; 7 bases align to TRBD1. The CDR3 totals 15 residues. Germline V gene sequence: CDR1 SGHDT, CDR2 YYEEEE. CDR3 in DNA: TGTGCCAGCAGCTTAGGGGGCTCGGGGGACTATGACTACACCTTC. Translating gives CASSLGGSGDYDYTF.

This clonotype was counted many times. This chain joins TRBV3-1 and TRBJ1-5; D is unresolved. With 0 bases removed from V and 3 bases from J, the gap between germline ends came to 9 bases. The CDR3 consists of 15 residues. Germline CDR1 and CDR2: LGHDT and YNNKEL (reference sequence). DNA for the CDR3: TGTGCCAGCAGCCAAGATTGGGGAAACAATCAGCCCCAGCATTTT. Residues: CASSQDWGNNQPQHF.

This clonotype appeared many times. The chain employs TRBV7-9 and TRBJ1-1, with 7 bases matching TRBD1. The CDR3 totals 14 residues. Trimming took 8 bases from V and 0 from J; bases not matched to a gene: 6. Germline V lookup: CDR1 SEHNR, CDR2 FQNEAQ (reference sequence). CDR3 protein: CASLEGAVNTEAFF. The DNA of the CDR3 is TGTGCCAGCCTAGAGGGGGCTGTGAACACTGAAGCTTTCTTT. Full variable domain (rest looked up from reference TRBV7-9 and TRBJ1-1): DTGVSQNPRHKITKRGQNVTFRCDPISEHNRLYWYRQTLGQGPEFLTYFQNEAQLEKSRLLSDRFSAERPKGSFSTLEIQRTEQGDSAMYLCASLEGAVNTEAFFGQGTRLTVV.

The chain recombines TRBV28 with TRBJ2-3; 7 nucleotides match TRBD1. V dropped 4 bases and J dropped 2; count of bases not matched to a gene: 12. CDR3 length equals 17 residues. In germline, CDR1 is MDHEN, CDR2 SYDVKM. The CDR3 DNA reads as TGTGCCAGCAGTTCATTCATACAGGGGAAGTACACAGATACGCAGTATTTT. Residues: CASSSFIQGKYTDTQYF.

The DNA for the CDR3 is TGTGCCAGCAGCGGGACGAGGGATTTCAGACTCTACGAGCAGTACTTC. It translates to CASSGTRDFRLYEQYF. This chain uses TRBV2 with TRBJ2-7, with D perhaps being TRBD1 or TRBD2 (5 bases each). This CDR3 has 16 amino acids. Germline CDR1 and CDR2: SNHLY and FYNNEI. V lost 6 bases and J lost 3, with 21 bases in between.

This clonotype has a count of ten or more. The chain has TRBV5-1 and TRBJ1-1, with 7 bases that match TRBD1. The CDR3 is 14 amino acids. The germline V gene has CDR1 SGHRS and CDR2 YFSETQ. V shed 5 bases and J 0 bases; nucleotides not matched to a gene: 4. CDR3 DNA sequence: TGCGCCAGCAGAGGGACAGCATTGAACACTGAAGCTTTCTTT. Translation: CASRGTALNTEAFF. Using reference TRBV5-1 and TRBJ1-1 for the parts outside the CDR3, the full variable domain is KAGVTQTPRYLIKTRGQQVTLSCSPISGHRSVSWYQQTPGQGLQFLFEYFSETQRNKGNFPGRFSGRQFSNSRSEMNVSTLELGDSALYLCASRGTALNTEAFFGQGTRLTVV.

This clonotype was detected many times. The gene calls are TRBV28 and TRBJ1-2; 7 bases match TRBD1. Losses at the gene ends were 5 bases for V and 2 bases for J; bases not matched to a gene: 2. In germline, CDR1 is MDHEN, CDR2 SYDVKM. This CDR3 has 13 residues. CDR3 DNA: TGTGCCAGCAGTCTGACAGGGAACTATGGCTACACCTTC. Translation gives CASSLTGNYGYTF.

This clonotype was seen a few times. The gene calls are TRBV7-8 and TRBJ2-1, with D tentatively TRBD1 (6 bases). The germline CDR1 and CDR2 sequences are SGHVS and FQNEAQ. Trimming took 3 bases from V and 9 from J, leaving 24 bases between them. The CDR3 spans 17 residues. The CDR3 sequence is CASSLDGRFLGAAEQFF. CDR3 in DNA: TGTGCCAGCAGCTTGGACGGACGTTTTTTGGGGGCGGCTGAGCAGTTCTTC.

This clonotype turned up a few times. The chain combines TRBV29-1 with TRBJ2-2, with TRBD2 matching 8 bases. This CDR3 comprises 14 residues. The J segment lost 0 bases and the V segment lost 7 bases, leaving 4 bases of the junction unmatched. CDR1 is SQVTM and CDR2 is ANQGSEA in the germline V gene. The CDR3 DNA sequence: TGCAGCGCCGCGACTAGCGCGAACACCGGGGAGCTGTTTTTT. This sequence encodes CSAATSANTGELFF.

V is TRBV10-2 and J is TRBJ2-1; 12 bases map to TRBD1. Germline lookup yields CDR1 WSHSY and CDR2 SAAADI. The V gene end was trimmed by 7 bases and the J gene end by 5 bases; junction bases not matched to a gene: 6. The CDR3 loop spans 15 amino acids. DNA of the CDR3: TGCGCCAGCAACCGGGACAGGGGGCGCAACAATGAGCAGTTCTTC. Its translation: CASNRDRGRNNEQFF.

This clonotype was counted between two and nine times. V and J are TRBV4-1 and TRBJ2-1; no clear D. Deletions cut 4 bases from V and 2 bases from J, with 18 bases between. Germline CDR1 MGHRA, CDR2 YSYEKL. The CDR3 is made up of 17 amino acids. The chain's CDR3 is CASSLSLASITYNEQFF. DNA of the CDR3: TGCGCCAGCAGCCTATCGTTGGCCTCTATTACCTACAATGAGCAGTTCTTC.

This clonotype was recorded many times. The V gene is TRBV2, the J gene TRBJ2-1, with 12 bases fitting TRBD2. This CDR3 region has 15 residues. Per the germline V gene, CDR1 is SNHLY and CDR2 is FYNNEI. Trimming at V came to 5 bases and at J to 6 bases, leaving 5 bases not matched to a gene. The CDR3 DNA follows: TGTGCCAGCAGTATGCGACTAGCGGGGGCCAATGAGCAGTTCTTC. Amino acids: CASSMRLAGANEQFF.

This clonotype was counted ten times or more. This chain links TRBV5-6 with TRBJ2-1, with D perhaps matching TRBD2 (6 bases). V was cut by 2 bases and J by 6 bases, with 9 bases left in between. The CDR3 consists of 13 residues. Germline CDR1 is SGHDT and CDR2 is YYEEEE. CDR3 region: CASSFGRTNEQFF. The CDR3 DNA sequence: TGTGCCAGCAGCTTCGGGAGAACCAATGAGCAGTTCTTC.

This clonotype was picked up many times. This sequence joins TRBV2 and TRBJ2-6; D remains unclear. The CDR3 extends over 16 amino acids. The V end lost 7 bases, the J end lost 0 bases, and 13 bases lay between the germline ends. CDR1 SNHLY and CDR2 FYNNEI come from the germline V gene. Here the CDR3 reads CASKSRLDSGANVLTF. CDR3 DNA sequence: TGTGCCAGCAAGAGCAGGCTCGACTCTGGGGCCAACGTCCTGACTTTC.